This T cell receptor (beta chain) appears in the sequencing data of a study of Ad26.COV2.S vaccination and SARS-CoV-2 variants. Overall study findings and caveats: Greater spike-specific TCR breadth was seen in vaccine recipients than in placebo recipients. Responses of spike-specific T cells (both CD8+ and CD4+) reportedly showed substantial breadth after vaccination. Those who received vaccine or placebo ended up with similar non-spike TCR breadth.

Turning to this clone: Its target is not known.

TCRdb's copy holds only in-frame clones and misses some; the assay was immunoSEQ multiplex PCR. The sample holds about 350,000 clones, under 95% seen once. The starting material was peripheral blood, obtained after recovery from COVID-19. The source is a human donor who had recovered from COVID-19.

CDR3 in amino acids: CSVADWTGSKHYGYTF. The CDR3 DNA follows: TGCAGCGTTGCAGACTGGACAGGGTCAAAGCATTATGGCTACACCTTC. The chain couples TRBV29-1 to TRBJ1-2, with 8 positions matching TRBD1. Germline CDR1 is SQVTM and CDR2 is ANQGSEA. V lost 4 bases to trimming and J lost 5 bases; unmatched junction nucleotides: 15. This CDR3 is built from 16 residues.